This TCR beta chain was recorded in a study of T cell repertoires in cytomegalovirus infection. Study details: Indications came from public TCR beta signatures; they pointed to CMV infection and to a matching HLA type. Findings of the study overall: HLA-C-restricted, CMV-specific TCR beta clonotypes were dominant ex vivo.

The CDR3 is 15 residues long. V dropped 6 bases and J dropped 1 base, with 16 bases sitting between them. CDR1 is MDHEN, CDR2 SYDVKM, per germline. In regard to this clonotype: Its antigen is unknown.

TCRdb re-derived calls from the reads in MiXCR, one entry per CDR3 protein. The repertoire holds 90,000 to 120,000 distinct CDR3 sequences, with less than 25% as singletons. V and J are TRBV28 and TRBJ2-7, with D unresolved. Input material: CD8+ T cells from PBMCs. This TCR derives from a human donor in good health (CMV status not recorded). Some clones in this sample may be carry-over from other donors' samples. The CDR3 region is CASSRGATASYEQYF. The CDR3 DNA reads TGTGCCAGCAGCCGTGGAGCCACGGCTTCCTACGAGCAGTACTTC.